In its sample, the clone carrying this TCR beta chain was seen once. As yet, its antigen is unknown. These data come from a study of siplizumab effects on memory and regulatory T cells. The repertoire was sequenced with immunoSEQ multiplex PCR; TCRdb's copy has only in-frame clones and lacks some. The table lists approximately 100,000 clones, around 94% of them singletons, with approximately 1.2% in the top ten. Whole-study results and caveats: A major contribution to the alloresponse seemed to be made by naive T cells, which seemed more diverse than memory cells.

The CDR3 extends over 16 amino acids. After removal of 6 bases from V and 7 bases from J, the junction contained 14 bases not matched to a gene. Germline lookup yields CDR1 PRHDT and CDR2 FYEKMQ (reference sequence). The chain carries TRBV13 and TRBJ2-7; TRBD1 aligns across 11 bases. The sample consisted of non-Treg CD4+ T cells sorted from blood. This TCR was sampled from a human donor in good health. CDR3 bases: TGTGCCAGCAGGCCCACGGGACAGGGGGGAGCTGGGGAGCAGTACTTC. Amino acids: CASRPTGQGGAGEQYF.